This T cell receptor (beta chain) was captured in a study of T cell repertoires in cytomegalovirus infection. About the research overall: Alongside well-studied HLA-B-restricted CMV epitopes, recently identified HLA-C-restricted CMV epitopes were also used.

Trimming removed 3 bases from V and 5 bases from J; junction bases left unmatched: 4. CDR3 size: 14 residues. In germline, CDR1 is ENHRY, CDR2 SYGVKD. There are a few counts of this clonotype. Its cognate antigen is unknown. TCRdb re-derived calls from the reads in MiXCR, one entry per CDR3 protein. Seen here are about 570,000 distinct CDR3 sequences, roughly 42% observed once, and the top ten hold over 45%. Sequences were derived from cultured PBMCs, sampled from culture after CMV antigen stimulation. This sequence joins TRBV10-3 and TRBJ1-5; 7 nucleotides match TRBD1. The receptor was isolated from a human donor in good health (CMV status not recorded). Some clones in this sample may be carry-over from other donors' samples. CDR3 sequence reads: CAISEQGRDQPQHF. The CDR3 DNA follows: TGTGCCATCAGTGAACAGGGGAGGGATCAGCCCCAGCATTTT.